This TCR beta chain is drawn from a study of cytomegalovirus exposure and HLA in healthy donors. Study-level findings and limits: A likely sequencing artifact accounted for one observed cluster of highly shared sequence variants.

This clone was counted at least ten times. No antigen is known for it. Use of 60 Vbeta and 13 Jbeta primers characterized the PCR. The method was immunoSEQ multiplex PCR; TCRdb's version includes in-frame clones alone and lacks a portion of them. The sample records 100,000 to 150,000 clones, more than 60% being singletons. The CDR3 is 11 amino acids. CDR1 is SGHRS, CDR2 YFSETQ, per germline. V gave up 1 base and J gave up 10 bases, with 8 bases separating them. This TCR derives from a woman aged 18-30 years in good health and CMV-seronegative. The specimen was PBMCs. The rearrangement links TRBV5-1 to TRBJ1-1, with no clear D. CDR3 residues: CASSLRGRAFF. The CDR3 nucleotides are TGCGCCAGCAGCTTGAGAGGGAGAGCTTTCTTT.